This T cell receptor (beta chain) was captured in a study of CD8 T cells in Susac syndrome. Overall study findings and caveats: The authors acknowledged that their TCR sequencing and HLA analysis involved a relatively small number of individuals.

On this clonotype: Its specificity is not known.

It was with random hexamers that about 0.45 to 1 ug RNA was reverse transcribed. Across 54 Vbeta and 13 Jbeta, TCR beta CDR3 was amplified with immunoSEQ multiplex PCR. TCRdb processed the immunoSEQ multiplex PCR reads anew with MiXCR; each CDR3 protein has one entry. Among 150,000 to 200,000 distinct CDR3 sequences listed, roughly 92% were seen once. Sequencing of TCR beta was undertaken in CD8+ and CD4+ T cells derived from blood. While serving as controls, healthy donors were matched for age and sex. V lost 3 bases and J 2 bases, leaving 9 bases between the germline ends. The germline V gene has CDR1 LGHNA and CDR2 YSLEER. CDR3 size: 14 residues.

This clonotype originated in a human donor in good health. Sequences were obtained from CD4+ T cells from PBMCs. The chain links TRBV4-3 to TRBJ2-3; D call uncertain. The CDR3, as DNA: TGCGCCAGCAGCCATGACTGGACCACAGATACGCAGTATTTT. Translated, it gives CASSHDWTTDTQYF.